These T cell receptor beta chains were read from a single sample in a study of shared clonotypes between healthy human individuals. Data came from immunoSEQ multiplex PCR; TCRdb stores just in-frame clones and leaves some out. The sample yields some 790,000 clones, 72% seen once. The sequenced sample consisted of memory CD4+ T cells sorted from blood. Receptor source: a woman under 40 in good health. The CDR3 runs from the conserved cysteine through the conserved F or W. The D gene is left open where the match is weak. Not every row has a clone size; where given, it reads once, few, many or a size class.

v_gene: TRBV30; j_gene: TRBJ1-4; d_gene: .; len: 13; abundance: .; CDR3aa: CAWNFGGREKLFF; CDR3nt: TGTGCCTGGAATTTCGGGGGGCGGGAAAAACTGTTTTTT
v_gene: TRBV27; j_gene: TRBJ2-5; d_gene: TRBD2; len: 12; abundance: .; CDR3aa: CASGGRGETQYF; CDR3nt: TGTGCCAGTGGCGGGAGGGGGGAGACCCAGTACTTC
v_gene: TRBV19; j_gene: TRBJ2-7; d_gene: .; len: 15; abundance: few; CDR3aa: CASSMNGRSSYEQYF; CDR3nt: TGTGCCAGTAGTATGAACGGACGAAGCTCCTACGAGCAGTACTTC
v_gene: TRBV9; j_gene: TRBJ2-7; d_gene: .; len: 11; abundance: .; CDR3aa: CASSAVDEQYF; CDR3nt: TGTGCCAGCAGCGCGGTTGACGAGCAGTACTTC
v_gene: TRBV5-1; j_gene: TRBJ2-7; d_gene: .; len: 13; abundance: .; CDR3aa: CASSLGRDYEQYF; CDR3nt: TGCGCCAGCAGCCTCGGGCGGGACTACGAGCAGTACTTC
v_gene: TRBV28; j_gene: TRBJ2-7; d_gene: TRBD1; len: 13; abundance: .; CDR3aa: CAIKGGQGYEQYF; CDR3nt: TGTGCCATCAAGGGGGGACAGGGCTACGAGCAGTACTTC
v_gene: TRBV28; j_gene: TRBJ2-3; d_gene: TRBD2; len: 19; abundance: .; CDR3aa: CASTAFPRTSGRVGDTQYF; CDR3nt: TGTGCCAGCACCGCGTTCCCCCGGACTAGCGGGAGGGTGGGAGATACGCAGTATTTT
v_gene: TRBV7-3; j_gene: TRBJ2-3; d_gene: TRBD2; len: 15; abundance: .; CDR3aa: CASSPTSGYTDTQYF; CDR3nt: TGTGCCAGCAGCCCCACTAGCGGATACACAGATACGCAGTATTTT
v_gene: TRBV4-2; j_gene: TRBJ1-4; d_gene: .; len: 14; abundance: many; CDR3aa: CASSLGGTNEKLFF; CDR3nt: TGTGCCAGCAGCCTCGGGGGGACGAATGAAAAACTGTTTTTT
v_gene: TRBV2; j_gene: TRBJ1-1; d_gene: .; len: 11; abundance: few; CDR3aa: CASSGFTEAFF; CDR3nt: TGTGCCAGCAGTGGATTCACTGAAGCTTTCTTT
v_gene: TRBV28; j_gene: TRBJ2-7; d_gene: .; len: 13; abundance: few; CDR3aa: CASSRRDTVKQYF; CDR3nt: TGTGCCAGCTCGAGACGGGACACCGTGAAGCAGTACTTC
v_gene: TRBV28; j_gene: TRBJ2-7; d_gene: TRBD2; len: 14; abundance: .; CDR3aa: CASNQGLAVYEQYF; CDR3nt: TGTGCCAGCAACCAAGGACTAGCGGTCTACGAGCAGTACTTC
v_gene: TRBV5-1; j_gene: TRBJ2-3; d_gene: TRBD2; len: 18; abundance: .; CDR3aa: CASSFQPSGVGVADTQYF; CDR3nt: TGCGCCAGCAGCTTTCAACCTAGCGGGGTGGGGGTTGCAGATACGCAGTATTTT
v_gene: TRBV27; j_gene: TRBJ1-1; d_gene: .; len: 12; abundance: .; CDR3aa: CASSKGGGHAFF; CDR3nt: TGTGCCAGCAGTAAGGGCGGGGGGCATGCTTTCTTT
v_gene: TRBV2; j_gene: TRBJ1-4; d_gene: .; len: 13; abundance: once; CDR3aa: CASSGSTNEKLFF; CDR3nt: TGTGCCAGCAGTGGTAGCACTAATGAAAAACTGTTTTTT
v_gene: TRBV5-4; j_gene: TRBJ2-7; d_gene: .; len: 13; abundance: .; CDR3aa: CASSLVEGYEQYF; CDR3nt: TGTGCCAGCAGCTTGGTGGAAGGCTACGAGCAGTACTTC
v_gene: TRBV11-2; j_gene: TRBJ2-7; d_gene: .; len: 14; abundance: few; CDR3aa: CASSSRAKTYEQYF; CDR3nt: TGTGCCAGCAGCTCCCGGGCCAAGACCTACGAGCAGTACTTC
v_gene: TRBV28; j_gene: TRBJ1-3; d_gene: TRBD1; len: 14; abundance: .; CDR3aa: CASSLGDRVTTIYF; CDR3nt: TGTGCCAGCAGTTTAGGGGACAGGGTTACCACCATATATTTT
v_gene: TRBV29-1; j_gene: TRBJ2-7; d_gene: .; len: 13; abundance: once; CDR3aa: CSAQKRTGYEQYF; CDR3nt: TGCAGCGCACAAAAACGGACGGGCTACGAGCAGTACTTC
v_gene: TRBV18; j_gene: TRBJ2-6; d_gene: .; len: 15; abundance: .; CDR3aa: CASSQQQPGANVLTF; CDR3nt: TGTGCCAGCTCACAACAGCAGCCTGGGGCCAACGTCCTGACTTTC
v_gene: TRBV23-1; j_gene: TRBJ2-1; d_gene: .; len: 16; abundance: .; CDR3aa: CASRAAGRPDYNEQFF; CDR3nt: TGCGCCAGCAGGGCGGCGGGACGACCCGATTACAATGAGCAGTTCTTC
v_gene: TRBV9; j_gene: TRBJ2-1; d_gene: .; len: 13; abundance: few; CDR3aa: CASSRSQYNEQFF; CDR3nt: TGTGCCAGCAGCAGGAGCCAATACAATGAGCAGTTCTTC
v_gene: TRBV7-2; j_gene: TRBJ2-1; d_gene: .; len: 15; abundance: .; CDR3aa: CASSLSRVTQGEQFF; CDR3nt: TGTGCCAGCAGCTTATCGAGGGTAACTCAGGGTGAGCAGTTCTTC
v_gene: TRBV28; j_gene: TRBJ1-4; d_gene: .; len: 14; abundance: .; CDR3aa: CASSVTGANEKLFF; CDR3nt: TGTGCCAGCAGTGTGACAGGCGCTAATGAAAAACTGTTTTTT
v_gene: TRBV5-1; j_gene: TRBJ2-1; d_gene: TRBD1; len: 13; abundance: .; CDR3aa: CASSLQPGQEWLF; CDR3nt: TGCGCCAGCAGCCTGCAACCGGGACAGGAGTGGCTCTTC
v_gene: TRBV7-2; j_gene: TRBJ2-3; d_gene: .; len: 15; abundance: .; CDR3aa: CASSTRTDSTDTQYF; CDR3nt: TGTGCCAGCAGCACCCGGACGGATAGCACAGATACGCAGTATTTT
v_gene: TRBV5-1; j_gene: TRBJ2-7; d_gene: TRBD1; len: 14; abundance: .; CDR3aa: CASSLGQGALEQYF; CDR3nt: TGCGCCAGCAGCTTGGGACAGGGGGCGCTTGAGCAGTACTTC
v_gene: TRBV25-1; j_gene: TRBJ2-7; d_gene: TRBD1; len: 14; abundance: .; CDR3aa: CASSSDRGRYEQYF; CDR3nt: TGTGCCAGCAGCTCCGACAGGGGTCGATACGAGCAGTACTTC
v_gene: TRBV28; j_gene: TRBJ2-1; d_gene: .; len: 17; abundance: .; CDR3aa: CASYTAGGASSYNEQFF; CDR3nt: TGTGCCAGTTACACCGCTGGGGGGGCTAGCTCCTACAATGAGCAGTTCTTC
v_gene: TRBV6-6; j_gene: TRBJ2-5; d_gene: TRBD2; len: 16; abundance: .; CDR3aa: CASSKGTSGLGETQYF; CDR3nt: TGTGCCAGCAGTAAAGGGACTAGCGGGCTTGGGGAGACCCAGTACTTC
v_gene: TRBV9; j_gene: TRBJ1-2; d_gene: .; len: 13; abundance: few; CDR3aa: CASSVVEKDGYTF; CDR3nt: TGTGCCAGCAGCGTAGTGGAGAAGGATGGCTACACCTTC
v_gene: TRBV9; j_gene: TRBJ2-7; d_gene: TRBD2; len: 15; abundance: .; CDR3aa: CASSPQAGASYEQYF; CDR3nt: TGTGCCAGCAGCCCTCAAGCGGGAGCCTCCTACGAGCAGTACTTC
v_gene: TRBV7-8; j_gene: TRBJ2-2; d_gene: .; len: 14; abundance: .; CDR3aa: CASTWGTNTGELFF; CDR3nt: TGTGCCAGTACCTGGGGGACGAACACCGGGGAGCTGTTTTTT
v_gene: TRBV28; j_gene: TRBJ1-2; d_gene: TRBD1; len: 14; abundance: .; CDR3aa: CASSSPGTGDGYTF; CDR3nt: TGTGCCAGCAGTTCCCCGGGGACAGGGGACGGCTACACCTTC
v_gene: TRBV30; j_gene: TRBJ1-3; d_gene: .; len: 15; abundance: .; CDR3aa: CAWRLKADVGNTIYF; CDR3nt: TGTGCCTGGAGACTCAAAGCGGACGTTGGAAACACCATATATTTT
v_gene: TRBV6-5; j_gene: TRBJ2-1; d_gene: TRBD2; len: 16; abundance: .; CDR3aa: CASSYLTGGENNEQFF; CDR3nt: TGTGCCAGCAGTTACCTTACCGGGGGGGAAAACAATGAGCAGTTCTTC
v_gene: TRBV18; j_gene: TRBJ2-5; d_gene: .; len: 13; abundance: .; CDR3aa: CASSPRQQETQYF; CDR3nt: TGTGCCAGCTCACCCCGCCAACAAGAGACCCAGTACTTC
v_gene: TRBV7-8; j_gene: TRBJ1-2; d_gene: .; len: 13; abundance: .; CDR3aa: CASSMQRSDGYTF; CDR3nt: TGTGCCAGCAGCATGCAACGGTCGGATGGCTACACCTTC
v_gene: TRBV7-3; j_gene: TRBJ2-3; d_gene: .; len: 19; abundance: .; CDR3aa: CASSLLALVLGTSTDTQYF; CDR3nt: TGTGCCAGCAGCTTATTAGCGCTAGTGTTGGGGACTAGCACAGATACGCAGTATTTT
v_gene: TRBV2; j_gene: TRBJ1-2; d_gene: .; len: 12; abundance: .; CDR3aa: CASGEGRHGYTF; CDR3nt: TGTGCCAGCGGTGAGGGACGGCATGGCTACACCTTC
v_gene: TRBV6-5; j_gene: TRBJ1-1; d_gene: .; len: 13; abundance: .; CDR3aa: CASSYAVDSGAFF; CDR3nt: TGTGCCAGCAGTTACGCAGTAGACAGTGGAGCTTTCTTT
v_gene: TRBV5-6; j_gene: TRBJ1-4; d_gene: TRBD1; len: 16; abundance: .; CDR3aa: CASSYLSGTGEEKLFF; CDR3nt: TGTGCCAGCAGCTATTTGTCCGGGACAGGGGAAGAAAAACTGTTTTTT
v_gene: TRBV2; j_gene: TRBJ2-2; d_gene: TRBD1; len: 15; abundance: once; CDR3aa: CASSLAGGDTGELFF; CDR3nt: TGTGCCAGCAGTCTCGCAGGGGGCGACACCGGGGAGCTGTTTTTT